The 13 T cell receptor beta chains reported below all come from one sample, sequenced in a study of PD-1 blockade in classical Hodgkin lymphoma. The method was immunoSEQ multiplex PCR; TCRdb's version includes in-frame clones alone and lacks a portion of them. The repertoire holds tens of thousands of clones, with roughly 71% as singletons. Exposure to brentuximab vedotin varied, and each patient had relapsed following autologous stem cell transplantation. Sequencing was performed on peripheral blood mononuclear cells (PBMCs), taken before the second cycle of nivolumab. The receptors derive from a human donor with classical Hodgkin lymphoma.

Comments on this clone: A read error may produce the germline difference seen at one junction end. The gene calls are TRBV25-1 and TRBJ2-5; D is undetermined. The CDR3 is 11 amino acids. Germline V lookup: CDR1 MGHDK, CDR2 SYGVNS. Here the CDR3 reads CASSVQGTQYF. CDR3 sequence (DNA): TGTGCCAGCAGTGTACAAGGGACCCAGTACTTC.

This chain's CDR3 is CASSLGTGGEETQYF. The CDR3 DNA sequence: TGTGCCAGCAGCTTAGGGACAGGGGGAGAAGAGACCCAGTACTTC. This rearrangement joins TRBV7-9 to TRBJ2-5, with TRBD1 matching over 10 bases. The CDR3 length is 15 residues. Trimming at V came to 1 base and at J to 3 bases, leaving 2 bases not matched to a gene. CDR1 is SEHNR and CDR2 is FQNEAQ in the germline V gene (reference sequence).

In this sample, this clone turned up a few times. The genes are TRBV28 and TRBJ2-2; a possible D gene is TRBD2 (6 bases). This CDR3 spans 15 amino acids. The ends were cut back, 2 bases at V and 3 bases at J, with 10 bases in the middle. Germline assignment: CDR1 MDHEN and CDR2 SYDVKM. The CDR3 sequence is CASSLPAGHTGELFF. The CDR3 coding sequence is TGTGCCAGCAGTTTACCAGCGGGCCACACCGGGGAGCTGTTTTTT.

CDR3 sequence (DNA): TGTGCCAGCAGCCTCCGACAGGGAACAAAGGAGCAGTTCTTC. Protein sequence: CASSLRQGTKEQFF. The V call is TRBV5-4, the J call TRBJ2-1; 7 bases are a match to TRBD1. The CDR3 is made up of 14 amino acids. V lost 4 bases and J lost 10; bases outside the gene matches: 11. Per the germline V gene, CDR1 is SGHNT and CDR2 is YYREEE (reference sequence).

This chain uses TRBV28 with TRBJ2-5, with D hard to call. V lost 2 bases and J 1 base, leaving 5 bases between the germline ends. Germline loops: CDR1 MDHEN, CDR2 SYDVKM. CDR3 size: 13 residues. CDR3: CASSLNPQETQYF. Here the CDR3 DNA reads TGTGCCAGCAGTTTAAATCCCCAAGAGACCCAGTACTTC.

The chain has TRBV7-7 and TRBJ2-6; no clear D. This CDR3 is 15 amino acids long. Germline V gives CDR1 SSHAT, CDR2 FNYEAQ (reference sequence). Trimming removed 5 bases from V and 0 bases from J, with 8 bases in between. The CDR3 sequence: CASSPGNSGANVLTF. For the CDR3, the DNA is TGTGCCAGCAGCCCCGGAAACTCTGGGGCCAACGTCCTGACTTTC.

CDR3 in DNA: TGTGCCATCACGGAGGTGGCAGGGGGCGTCCTGACTTTC. It specifies CAITEVAGGVLTF. The J gene is TRBJ2-6, the V gene TRBV10-3, with TRBD1 matching over 7 bases. Per germline, CDR1 ENHRY and CDR2 SYGVKD. CDR3 length: 13 residues. Germline trimming cut 7 bases from V and 12 bases from J; bases unmatched to any gene: 9.

The chain employs TRBV15 and TRBJ1-2, with D unresolved. Per germline, CDR1 LNHNV and CDR2 YYDKDF (reference sequence). This CDR3 has 14 amino acids. Trimming cost V 0 bases and J 4 bases, with 9 bases left between them. The CDR3 nucleotides are TGTGCCACCAGCAGAGACCGAGGCTTCTATGGCTACACCTTC. Amino acids: CATSRDRGFYGYTF.

The chain recombines TRBV6-1 with TRBJ1-4; 9 bases match TRBD1. The CDR3 spans 15 residues. Germline CDR1 reads MNHNS; CDR2 reads SASEGT. V dropped 5 bases and J dropped 7; count of bases not matched to a gene: 8. CDR3 bases: TGTGCCAGCAGTTTCGGTGGGACAGGGCCTGAAAAACTGTTTTTT. This sequence encodes CASSFGGTGPEKLFF.

The V gene is TRBV7-2, the J gene TRBJ1-2, with D tentatively TRBD1 (5 bases). This CDR3 is 15 amino acids long. Germline-derived CDR1 and CDR2 are SGHTA and FQGNSA. V was clipped by 4 bases and J by 3 bases, with 15 bases between them. CDR3 region: CASSYFRAGYYGYTF. The CDR3 DNA follows: TGTGCCAGCAGCTACTTTCGGGCAGGGTACTATGGCTACACCTTC.

The chain carries TRBV28 and TRBJ1-6, with TRBD1 as a possible D gene (5 bases). CDR3 length: 13 amino acids. Trimming cost V 3 bases and J 10 bases, with 10 bases left between them. The V gene's germline CDR1 is MDHEN and CDR2 SYDVKM. The CDR3 loop reads CASSFQGGSPLHF. In DNA form, the CDR3 reads TGTGCCAGCAGTTTCCAGGGTGGATCACCCCTCCACTTT.

The V call is TRBV11-1, the J call TRBJ2-7; TRBD1 aligns across 9 bases. V shed 5 bases and J 3 bases; nucleotides not matched to a gene: 11. Germline assignment: CDR1 SGHAT and CDR2 FQDESV (reference sequence). This CDR3 has 16 residues. CDR3 sequence (DNA): TGTGCCAGCAGCCCGGGGACAGGGAGGATGAGCTACGAGCAGTACTTC. Encoded protein: CASSPGTGRMSYEQYF. Full variable domain (missing parts from reference TRBV11-1 and TRBJ2-7): EAEVAQSPRYKITEKSQAVAFWCDPISGHATLYWYRQILGQGPELLVQFQDESVVDDSQLPKDRFSAERLKGVDSTLKIQPAELGDSAMYLCASSPGTGRMSYEQYFGPGTRLTVT.

On this clone itself: The junction differs from germline at one of its ends, possibly a read error. Other DNA sequences in this sample translate to the same CDR3. The V and J genes are TRBV9 and TRBJ2-2; weak D call: TRBD2 (6 bases). Germline V gene lookup returns CDR1 SGDLS and CDR2 YYNGEE. The CDR3 spans 15 residues. CDR3 coding DNA: TGTGCCAGTAGCGTAGAAGGGAGGCACACCGGGGAGCTGTTTTTT. Encoded protein: CASSVEGRHTGELFF.